What follows are 20 T cell receptor beta chains derived from one specimen sequenced in a study of blood T cell repertoires in COVID-19. The protocol was immunoSEQ multiplex PCR, while the TCRdb copy is restricted to in-frame clones and leaves out a portion. The sample includes some 100,000 clones, 90% of them seen just once. The source material was peripheral blood. The receptors were gathered from a man aged 50 to 60 with acute or convalescent COVID-19.

The rearrangement links TRBV5-1 to TRBJ2-2, with 9 bases aligning to TRBD2. The CDR3 is 16 amino acids. The V segment lost 3 bases and the J segment 2 bases; nucleotides outside the gene matches: 5. The germline gives CDR1 SGHRS, CDR2 YFSETQ. The CDR3 nucleotides read TGCGCCAGCAGCTATTTAGCGGGGGCCAACACCGGGGAGCTGTTTTTT. It translates to CASSYLAGANTGELFF.

The V gene is TRBV19, the J gene TRBJ2-7; 9 bases align to TRBD2. The length of the CDR3 is 14 residues. Germline loops: CDR1 LNHDA, CDR2 SQIVND (reference sequence). The ends lost 6 bases at V and 6 bases at J; junction bases unmatched: 9. CDR3 sequence (DNA): TGTGCCAGTAGCAAGGCGGGAGGGCCCCGCGAGCAGTACTTC. This translates into CASSKAGGPREQYF. Drawing the rest from reference TRBV19 and TRBJ2-7, the complete variable domain is DGGITQSPKYLFRKEGQNVTLSCEQNLNHDAMYWYRQDPGQGLRLIYYSQIVNDFQKGDIAEGYSVSREKKESFPLTVTSAQKNPTAFYLCASSKAGGPREQYFGPGTRLTVT.

The chain recombines TRBV7-2 with TRBJ2-3, with TRBD2 identical over 7 bases. CDR1 and CDR2 from the germline V gene are SGHTA and FQGNSA. Trimming at V came to 2 bases and at J to 6 bases, leaving 8 bases not matched to a gene. CDR3 length: 15 residues. The CDR3 nucleotides are TGTGCCAGCAGCTTATCGGGAGGTGGTGGGGATACGCAGTATTTT. As protein: CASSLSGGGGDTQYF.

The rearrangement joins TRBV19 to TRBJ2-2, with D perhaps matching TRBD1 (6 bases). The CDR3 length is 17 residues. Germline V gene data show CDR1 as LNHDA and CDR2 as SQIVND (reference sequence). Trimming removed 5 bases from V and 0 bases from J, with 16 bases in between. The CDR3 DNA is TGTGCCAGTAGTCCCCGCGACAGGATCGCGAACACCGGGGAGCTGTTTTTT. It is translated as CASSPRDRIANTGELFF.

This rearrangement joins TRBV7-9 to TRBJ2-7; D perhaps matches TRBD1 (6 bases). There are 14 residues in the CDR3. Per the germline V gene, CDR1 is SEHNR and CDR2 is FQNEAQ (reference sequence). V lost 2 bases to trimming and J lost 2 bases, with 10 bases between them. CDR3: CASSLRDRPYEQYF. Written as DNA, the CDR3 is TGTGCCAGCAGCTTACGTGACAGGCCCTACGAGCAGTACTTC.

The chain combines TRBV27 with TRBJ2-3; 7 bases are a match to TRBD2. Unmatched junction bases numbered 6, after V lost 3 bases and J lost 6 bases. This CDR3 region has 14 residues. Germline V CDR1 and CDR2: MNHEY, SMNVEV (reference sequence). The CDR3: CASSFGGSGDTQYF. In nucleotides, the CDR3 is TGTGCCAGCAGTTTTGGCGGGAGTGGGGATACGCAGTATTTT.

J is TRBJ2-1 and V is TRBV5-1; 9 bases agree with TRBD1. The CDR3 loop spans 15 amino acids. Germline lookup yields CDR1 SGHRS and CDR2 YFSETQ. The ends lost 3 bases at V and 6 bases at J; junction bases unmatched: 7. The CDR3 loop is CASSSAGTGINEQFF. DNA of the CDR3: TGCGCCAGCAGCTCGGCCGGGACAGGGATCAATGAGCAGTTCTTC.

On this clone itself: This sample includes further DNA sequences coding for the same CDR3. V usage is TRBV11-3 and J usage is TRBJ2-5; 7 nucleotides align to TRBD1. The CDR3 length is 15 residues. Trimming at V came to 1 base and at J to 3 bases, leaving 5 bases not matched to a gene. The germline CDR1 and CDR2 sequences are SGHNT and YENEEA. The CDR3 DNA reads as TGTGCCAGCAGCTTAGGAACAGGGGTAGAAGAGACCCAGTACTTC. Encoded protein: CASSLGTGVEETQYF.

The V and J genes are TRBV2 and TRBJ1-2, with 9 nucleotides matching TRBD1. After removal of 10 bases from V and 5 bases from J, the junction contained 11 bases not matched to a gene. The germline CDR1 and CDR2 sequences are SNHLY and FYNNEI. The CDR3 extends over 14 amino acids. CDR3: CATGVGQGLYGYTF. CDR3 nucleotide sequence: TGTGCCACCGGCGTTGGACAGGGGTTATATGGCTACACCTTC.

The chain recombines TRBV5-5 with TRBJ1-1; 7 bases align to TRBD1. With V trimmed by 0 bases and J by 1 base, 0 bases remained unmatched. This CDR3 contains 14 residues. Germline V gives CDR1 SGHKS, CDR2 YYEKEE (reference sequence). The CDR3 sequence is CASSLAGGNTEAFF. For the CDR3, the DNA is TGTGCCAGCAGCTTGGCAGGGGGGAACACTGAAGCTTTCTTT.

The J gene is TRBJ2-7, the V gene TRBV6-5; the match to TRBD1 covers 10 bases. Germline V CDR1 and CDR2: MNHEY, SVGAGI. V shed 6 bases, J shed 3 bases, and the junction held 5 bases outside the gene matches. This CDR3 has 14 residues. The CDR3 bases are TGTGCCAGCAGGGTGGGACAGGGGATCTACGAGCAGTACTTC. This sequence encodes CASRVGQGIYEQYF.

This chain connects TRBV6-6 to TRBJ2-5; 10 nucleotides line up with TRBD2. CDR3 length: 16 amino acids. The germline gives CDR1 MNHNY, CDR2 SVGAGI (reference sequence). V was pared by 8 bases and J by 1 base, with 10 bases of the junction left unmatched. This CDR3 reads CASAGRLAGVQETQYF. The CDR3 nucleotides read TGTGCCAGCGCGGGGCGGCTAGCGGGAGTCCAAGAGACCCAGTACTTC.

The chain couples TRBV3-1 (or the pseudogene TRBV3-2) to TRBJ1-2; D is perhaps TRBD1 (6 bases). The CDR3 is 12 residues long. CDR1 LGHDT and CDR2 YNNKEL come from the germline V gene (reference sequence). V dropped 6 bases and J dropped 4 bases, with 9 bases sitting between them. The CDR3 nucleotides read TGTGCCAGCAGAGGACAGACCTATGGCTACACCTTC. Encoded protein: CASRGQTYGYTF.

This clone was seen a single time. This chain joins TRBV7-9 and TRBJ1-2, with a tentative D call TRBD1 (6 bases). CDR1 is SEHNR, CDR2 FQNEAQ, per germline (reference sequence). Trimming removed 5 bases at V and 4 bases at J, with 11 bases between. The CDR3 runs to 13 residues. CDR3 DNA sequence: TGTGCCAGCAGCCCCGGGACAAGCTATGGCTACACCTTC. Translation gives CASSPGTSYGYTF.

V gene TRBV24-1 combines with J gene TRBJ2-7; 9 bases match TRBD1. V trimming: 3 bases; J trimming: 9 bases; junction bases outside the gene matches: 8. This CDR3 comprises 14 residues. Germline V gives CDR1 KGHDR, CDR2 SFDVKD. The CDR3 DNA reads as TGTGCCACCAGTGATACCGGGACAGGGTTAGGGCAGTACTTC. As protein: CATSDTGTGLGQYF.

This chain joins TRBV11-2 and TRBJ2-3, with 7 bases lining up with TRBD2. Trimming took 3 bases from V and 2 from J; bases not matched to a gene: 5. The CDR3 sequence is 15 residues long. CDR1 and CDR2 (germline): SGHAT, FQNNGV. The CDR3 loop reads CASSFTGGHTDTQYF. The CDR3 DNA follows: TGTGCCAGCAGCTTTACGGGAGGTCACACAGATACGCAGTATTTT.

The rearrangement uses TRBV18 and TRBJ1-1; D ambiguous. The CDR3 is 13 amino acids. V was cut by 3 bases and J by 4 bases, with 9 bases left in between. Germline V gene data show CDR1 as KGHSH and CDR2 as LQKENI. The CDR3 region is CASSPERGTEAFF. In DNA form, the CDR3 reads TGTGCCAGCTCACCCGAACGGGGCACTGAAGCTTTCTTT.

The rearrangement joins TRBV6-2 or TRBV6-3 to TRBJ1-2; no firm D call. CDR3 size: 11 residues. V lost 4 bases to trimming and J lost 8 bases, with 8 bases between them. Germline V lookup: CDR1 MNHEY, CDR2 SVGEGT. CDR3 region: CASSLGGGYTF. The CDR3 coding sequence is TGTGCCAGCAGTTTGGGCGGGGGCTACACCTTC.

The chain links TRBV19 to TRBJ2-3, with 9 bases identical to TRBD2. This CDR3 has 12 residues. V lost 9 bases to trimming and J lost 13 bases; unmatched junction nucleotides: 11. The germline gives CDR1 LNHDA, CDR2 SQIVND (reference sequence). CDR3 protein: CASRGVGTSKYF. CDR3 in DNA: TGTGCCAGCAGGGGGGTGGGGACTAGCAAGTATTTT.

The chain links TRBV5-1 to TRBJ2-1; TRBD2 matches 7 bases. CDR1 is SGHRS, CDR2 YFSETQ, per germline. The trim removed 0 bases at V and 3 bases at J, leaving 6 bases unmatched. This CDR3 contains 16 residues. The CDR3 reads CASSLEPGGLYNEQFF. The CDR3 region has the DNA TGCGCCAGCAGCTTGGAGCCGGGAGGACTCTACAATGAGCAGTTCTTC. Using reference TRBV5-1 and TRBJ2-1 for the parts outside the CDR3, the full variable domain is KAGVTQTPRYLIKTRGQQVTLSCSPISGHRSVSWYQQTPGQGLQFLFEYFSETQRNKGNFPGRFSGRQFSNSRSEMNVSTLELGDSALYLCASSLEPGGLYNEQFFGPGTRLTVL.